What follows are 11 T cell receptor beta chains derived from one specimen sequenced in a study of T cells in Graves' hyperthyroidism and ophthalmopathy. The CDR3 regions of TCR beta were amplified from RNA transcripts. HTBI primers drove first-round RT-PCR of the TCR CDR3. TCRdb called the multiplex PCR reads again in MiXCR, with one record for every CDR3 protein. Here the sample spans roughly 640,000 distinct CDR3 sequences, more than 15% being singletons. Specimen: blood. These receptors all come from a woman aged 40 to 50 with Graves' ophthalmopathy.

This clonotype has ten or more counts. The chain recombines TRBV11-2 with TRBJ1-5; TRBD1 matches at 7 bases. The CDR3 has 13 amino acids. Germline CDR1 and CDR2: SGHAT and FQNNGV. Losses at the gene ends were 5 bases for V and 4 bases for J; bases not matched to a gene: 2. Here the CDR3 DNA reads TGTGCCAGCAGCCAGGGGGAGAATCAGCCCCAGCATTTT. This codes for CASSQGENQPQHF.

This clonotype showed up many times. CDR3 residues: CASSPDRANSYEQYF. The CDR3 coding sequence is TGTGCCAGCAGCCCGGACAGGGCGAACTCCTACGAGCAGTACTTC. V and J are TRBV7-8 and TRBJ2-7, with 8 bases matching TRBD1. V gave up 5 bases and J gave up 0 bases; unmatched junction bases: 6. Germline CDR1 and CDR2: SGHVS and FQNEAQ. CDR3 size: 15 residues.

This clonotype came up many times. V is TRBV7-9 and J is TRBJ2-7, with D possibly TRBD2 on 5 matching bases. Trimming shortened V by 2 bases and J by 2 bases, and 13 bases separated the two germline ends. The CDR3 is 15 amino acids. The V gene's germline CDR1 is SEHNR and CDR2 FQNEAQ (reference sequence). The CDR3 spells CASSLRGSNPYEQYF. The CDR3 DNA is TGTGCCAGCAGCTTACGGGGAAGTAACCCCTACGAGCAGTACTTC.

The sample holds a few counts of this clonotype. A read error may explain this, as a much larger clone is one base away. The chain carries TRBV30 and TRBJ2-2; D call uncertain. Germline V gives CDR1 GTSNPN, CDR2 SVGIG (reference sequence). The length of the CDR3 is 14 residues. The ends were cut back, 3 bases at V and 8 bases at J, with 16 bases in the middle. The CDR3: CAWSLLSGPGELFF. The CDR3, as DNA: TGTGCCTGGAGCTTACTCTCGGGTCCGGGGGAGCTGTTTTTT.

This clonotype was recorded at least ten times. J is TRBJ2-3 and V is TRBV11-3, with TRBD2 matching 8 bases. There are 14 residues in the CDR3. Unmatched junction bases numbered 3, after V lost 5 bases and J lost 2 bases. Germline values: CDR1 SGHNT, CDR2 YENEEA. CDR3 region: CASSMTSATDTQYF. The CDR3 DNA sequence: TGTGCCAGCAGCATGACTAGCGCCACAGATACGCAGTATTTT.

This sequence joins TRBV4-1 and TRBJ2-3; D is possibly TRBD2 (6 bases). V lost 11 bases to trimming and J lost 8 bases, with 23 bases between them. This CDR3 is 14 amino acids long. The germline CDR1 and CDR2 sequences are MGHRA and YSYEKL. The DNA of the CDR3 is TGCGCCTCCCGCCCGGGGCCCCTCGGGGGTACGCAGTATTTT. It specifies CASRPGPLGGTQYF.

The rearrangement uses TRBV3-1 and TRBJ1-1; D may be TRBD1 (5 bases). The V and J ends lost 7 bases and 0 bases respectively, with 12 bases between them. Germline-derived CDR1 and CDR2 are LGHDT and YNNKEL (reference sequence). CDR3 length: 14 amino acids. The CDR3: CASTTTAVNTEAFF. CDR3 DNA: TGTGCCAGCACGACGACAGCGGTGAACACTGAAGCTTTCTTT.

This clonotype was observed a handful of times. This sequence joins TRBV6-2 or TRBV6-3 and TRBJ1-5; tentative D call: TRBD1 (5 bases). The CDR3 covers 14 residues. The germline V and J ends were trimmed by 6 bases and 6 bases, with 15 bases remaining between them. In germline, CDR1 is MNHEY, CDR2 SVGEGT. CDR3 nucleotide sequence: TGTGCCAGCAGACCGAGCAGGGAAATTCAGCCCCAGCATTTT. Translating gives CASRPSREIQPQHF.

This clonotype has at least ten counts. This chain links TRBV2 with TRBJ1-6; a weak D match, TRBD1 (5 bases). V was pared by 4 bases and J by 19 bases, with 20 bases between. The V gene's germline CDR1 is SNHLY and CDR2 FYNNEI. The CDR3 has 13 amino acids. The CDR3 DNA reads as TGTGCCAGCAGTGTGGACTACAGGAGGGGAGATCACTTT. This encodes CASSVDYRRGDHF.

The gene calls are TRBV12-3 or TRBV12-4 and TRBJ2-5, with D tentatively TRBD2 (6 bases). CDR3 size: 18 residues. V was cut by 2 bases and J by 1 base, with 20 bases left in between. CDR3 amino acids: CASSLMRWRGILQETQYF. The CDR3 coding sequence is TGTGCCAGCAGTTTAATGCGTTGGCGGGGTATACTCCAAGAGACCCAGTACTTC.

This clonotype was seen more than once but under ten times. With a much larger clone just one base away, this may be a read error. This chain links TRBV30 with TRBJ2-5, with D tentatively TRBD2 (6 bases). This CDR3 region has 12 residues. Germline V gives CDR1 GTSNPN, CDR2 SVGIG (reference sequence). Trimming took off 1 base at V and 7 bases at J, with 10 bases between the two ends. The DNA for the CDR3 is TGTGCCTGGAGTGGGACGGAGGGGACCCAGTACTTC. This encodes CAWSGTEGTQYF.